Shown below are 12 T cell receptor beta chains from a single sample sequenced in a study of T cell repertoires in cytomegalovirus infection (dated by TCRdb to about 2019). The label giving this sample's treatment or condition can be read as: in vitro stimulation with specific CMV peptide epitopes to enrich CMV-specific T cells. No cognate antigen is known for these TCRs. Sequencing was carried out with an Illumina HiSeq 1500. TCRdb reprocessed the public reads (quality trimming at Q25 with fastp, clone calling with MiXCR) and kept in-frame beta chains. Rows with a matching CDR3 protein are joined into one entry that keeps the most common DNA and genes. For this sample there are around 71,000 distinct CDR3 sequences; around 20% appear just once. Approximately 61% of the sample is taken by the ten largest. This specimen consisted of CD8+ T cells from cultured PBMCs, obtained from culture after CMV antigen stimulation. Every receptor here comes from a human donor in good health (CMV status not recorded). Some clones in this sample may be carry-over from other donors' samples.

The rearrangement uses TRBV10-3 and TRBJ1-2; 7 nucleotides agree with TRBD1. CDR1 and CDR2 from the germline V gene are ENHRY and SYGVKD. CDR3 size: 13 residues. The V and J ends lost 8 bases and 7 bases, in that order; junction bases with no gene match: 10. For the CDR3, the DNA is TGTGCCATCTCTGACCAGGGGGACATTGGCTACACCTTC. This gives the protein CAISDQGDIGYTF.

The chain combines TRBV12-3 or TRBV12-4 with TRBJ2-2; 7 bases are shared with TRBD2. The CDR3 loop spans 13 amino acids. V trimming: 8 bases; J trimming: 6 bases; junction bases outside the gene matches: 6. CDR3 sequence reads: CASRGEGPGELFF. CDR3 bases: TGTGCCAGCCGAGGGGAGGGTCCCGGGGAGCTGTTTTTT.

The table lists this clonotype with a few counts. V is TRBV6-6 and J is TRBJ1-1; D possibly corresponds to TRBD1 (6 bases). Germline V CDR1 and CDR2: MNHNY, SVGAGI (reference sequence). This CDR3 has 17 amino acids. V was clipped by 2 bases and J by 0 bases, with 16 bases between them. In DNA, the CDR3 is TGTGCCAGCAGTTACAATAGGCAGGGGCTGATGAACACTGAAGCTTTCTTT. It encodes CASSYNRQGLMNTEAFF.

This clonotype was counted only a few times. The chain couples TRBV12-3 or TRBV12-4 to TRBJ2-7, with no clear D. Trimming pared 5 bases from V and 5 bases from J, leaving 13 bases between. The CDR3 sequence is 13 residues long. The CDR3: CASSAEIWHEQYF. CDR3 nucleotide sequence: TGTGCCAGCAGTGCGGAGATTTGGCACGAGCAGTACTTC.

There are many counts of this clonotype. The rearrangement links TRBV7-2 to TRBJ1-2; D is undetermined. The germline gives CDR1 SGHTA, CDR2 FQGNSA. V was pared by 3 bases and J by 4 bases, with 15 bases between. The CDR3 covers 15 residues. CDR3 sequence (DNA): TGTGCCAGCAGCTTCTTTTTGGGAGAAAGCTATGGCTACACCTTC. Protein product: CASSFFLGESYGYTF.

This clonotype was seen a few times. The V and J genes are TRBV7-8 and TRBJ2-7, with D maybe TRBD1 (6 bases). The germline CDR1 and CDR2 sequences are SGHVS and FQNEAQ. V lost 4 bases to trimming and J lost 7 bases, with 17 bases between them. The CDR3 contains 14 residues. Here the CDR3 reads CASSSFGGRREQYF. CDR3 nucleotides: TGTGCCAGCAGCTCCTTTGGGGGCCGCCGTGAGCAGTACTTC.

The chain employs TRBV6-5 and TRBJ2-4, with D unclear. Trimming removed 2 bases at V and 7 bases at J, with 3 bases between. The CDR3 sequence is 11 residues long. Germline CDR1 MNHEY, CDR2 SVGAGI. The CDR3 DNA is TGTGCCAGCAGTTACGCGAACATTCAGTACTTC. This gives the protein CASSYANIQYF.

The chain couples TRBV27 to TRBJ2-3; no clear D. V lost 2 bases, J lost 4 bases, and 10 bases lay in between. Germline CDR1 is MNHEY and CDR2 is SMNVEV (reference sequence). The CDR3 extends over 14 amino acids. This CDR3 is CASSLGRSADTQYF. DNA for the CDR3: TGTGCCAGCAGTTTAGGCCGGTCCGCAGATACGCAGTATTTT.

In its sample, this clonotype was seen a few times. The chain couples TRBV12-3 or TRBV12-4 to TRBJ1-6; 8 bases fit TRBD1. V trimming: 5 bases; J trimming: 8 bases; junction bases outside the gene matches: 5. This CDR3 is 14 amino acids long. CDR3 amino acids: CASSLGQGDSPLHF. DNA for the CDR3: TGTGCCAGCAGTCTCGGACAGGGCGATTCACCCCTCCACTTT.

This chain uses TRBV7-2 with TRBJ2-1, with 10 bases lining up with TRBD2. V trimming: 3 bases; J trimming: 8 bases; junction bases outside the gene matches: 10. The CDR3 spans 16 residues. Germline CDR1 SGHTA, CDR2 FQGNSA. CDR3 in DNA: TGTGCCAGCAGCTTGGGAGCGGGGGGGCTGAACTATGAGCAGTTCTTC. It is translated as CASSLGAGGLNYEQFF. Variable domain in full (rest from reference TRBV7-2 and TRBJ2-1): GAGVSQSPSNKVTEKGKDVELRCDPISGHTALYWYRQSLGQGLEFLIYFQGNSAPDKSGLPSDRFSAERTGGSVSTLTIQRTQQEDSAVYLCASSLGAGGLNYEQFFGPGTRLTVL.

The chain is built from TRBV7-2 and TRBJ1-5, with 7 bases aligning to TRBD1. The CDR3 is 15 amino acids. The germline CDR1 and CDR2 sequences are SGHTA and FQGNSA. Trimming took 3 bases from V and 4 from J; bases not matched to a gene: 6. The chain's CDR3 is CASSFSDRVNQPQHF. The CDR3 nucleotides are TGTGCCAGCAGCTTTTCCGACAGGGTGAATCAGCCCCAGCATTTT.

The CDR3 DNA sequence: TGTGCCAGCACCGAGGGACTAGTAGAGACCCAGTACTTC. This encodes CASTEGLVETQYF. J is TRBJ2-5 and V is TRBV12-3 or TRBV12-4; TRBD2 aligns across 8 bases. V was clipped by 7 bases and J by 4 bases; unmatched bases: 5. This CDR3 spans 13 amino acids.